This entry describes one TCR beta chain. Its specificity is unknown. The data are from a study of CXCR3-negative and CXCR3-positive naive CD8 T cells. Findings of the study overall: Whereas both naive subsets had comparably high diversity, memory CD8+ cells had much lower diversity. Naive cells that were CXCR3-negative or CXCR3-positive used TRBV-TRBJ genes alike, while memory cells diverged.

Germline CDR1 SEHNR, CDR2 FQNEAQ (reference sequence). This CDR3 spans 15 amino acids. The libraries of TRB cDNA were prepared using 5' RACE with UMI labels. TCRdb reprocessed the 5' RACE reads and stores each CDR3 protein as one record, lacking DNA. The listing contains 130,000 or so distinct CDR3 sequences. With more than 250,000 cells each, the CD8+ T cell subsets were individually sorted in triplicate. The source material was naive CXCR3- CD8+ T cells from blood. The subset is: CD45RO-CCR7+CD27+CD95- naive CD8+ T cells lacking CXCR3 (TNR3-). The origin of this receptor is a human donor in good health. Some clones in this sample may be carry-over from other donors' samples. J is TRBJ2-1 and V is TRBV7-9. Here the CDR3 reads CASSLVGSSYNEQFF.